This T cell receptor beta chain was identified in a study of Graves' ophthalmopathy and Graves' hyperthyroidism (dated by TCRdb to about 2018). Notes on the research overall: Peripheral blood was collected before any treatment was given, at the time of initial diagnosis. The study used TCR beta repertoire signatures to distinguish Graves' ophthalmopathy from Graves' hyperthyroidism and to predict progression to ophthalmopathy. In total, under 150 blood samples were TCR-sequenced: some 40 ophthalmopathy, some 75 hyperthyroidism and roughly 17 hyperthyroidism-to-ophthalmopathy patients. To explore V-J signatures that separate ophthalmopathy from hyperthyroidism, a discovery set of 100 patients was enrolled, consisting of about 43 with ophthalmopathy and around 57 with stable hyperthyroidism. For independent validation, a separate cohort was made up of 18 hyperthyroidism patients plus 17 patients who later progressed from hyperthyroidism to ophthalmopathy. In over five hyperthyroidism patients, T-cell repertoires of thyroid tissue and blood were compared. Following sampling, methimazole starting at 30 mg daily was administered to hyperthyroidism patients, and high-dose intravenous methylprednisolone was administered to ophthalmopathy patients.

TCR beta CDR3 regions were amplified from RNA transcripts for repertoire sequencing. HTBI primers and the Qiagen OneStep RT-PCR kit were used in a first-round RT-PCR, which was followed by a second-round multiplex PCR, size selection and purification. Libraries were sequenced on an Illumina HiSeq2000 using paired-end 100 bp reads. Per the authors' processing: Reads were processed with SOAPnuke, discarding reads with adapters, uncalled bases, mean Phred below 15, or no exact constant-primer or identifier match. High-quality paired reads were merged with COPE v1.2.5. Unique nucleotide sequences were defined as clonotypes and aligned to IMGT TRB V, D and J references using MiTCR v1.1. Analysis was restricted to V-J combinations with a frequency above 0.0001, which covered 98% to 99.2% of repertoires. A TCR clonal expansion and chaos score per V-J combination was defined as the ratio of F50 clonal expansion to chaos observed in the TCRdist matrix. Welch's t-statistics and random forest were used to narrow the features down to 10 to 15 V-J combinations, which were then fed into a naive Bayes classifier. The similarity between thyroid and blood repertoires was quantified using the Morisita-Horn index. TCRdb trimmed the raw reads at Q25, called clones with MiXCR and kept productive beta chains. CDR3 protein duplicates are merged, each entry listing the most common genes and DNA. These V and J calls originate from TCRdb's pipeline instead of the authors' own analysis. The sample table shows 300,000 to 400,000 distinct CDR3 sequences, and roughly 15% are seen once. 2% to 3% of the sample is taken by the ten largest.

CDR1 and CDR2 (DFQATT, SNEGSKA) derive from the germline V gene (reference sequence). Spanning cysteine to phenylalanine, the CDR3 consists of 12 amino acids. Only CDR3 DNA remains: 36 bases, in frame from the first base. The germline V end is reduced by 5 bases and the J end by 4 bases; junction bases left unmatched: 4. This clonotype was detected ten times or more. Its antigen remains undetermined. The sample holds no much larger clone one base away, and base qualities are not on file. The full study reports these points: In cross-validation, the 13-signature model distinguished ophthalmopathy from stable hyperthyroidism with approximately 90% sensitivity and 81.08% specificity, while in the test set the corresponding values were about 79% and 69%. No statistical method was used to predetermine the sample size, and group allocation was not hidden from the investigators. Among expanded thyroid clonotypes with frequency above 0.001, most also showed up in blood, which suggests that blood repertoires may reflect the thyroid immune response. In validation, the model predicted ophthalmopathy progression with roughly 68% sensitivity and about 73% specificity; approximately 12 predicted patients were CT-confirmed with GO in a median of around 6 months.

Hyperthyroidism was considered stable if no progression to ophthalmopathy occurred within 18 months of follow-up. Hyperthyroidism patients were newly diagnosed, with disease duration under 2 months, and aged 18 to 65 years. Anyone with other autoimmune diseases, uncontrolled infections, pregnancy or lactation was excluded from the study. Diagnosis relied on clinical symptoms, serum thyroxine, TRAb, thyroid ultrasound and orbital computed tomography. Using Ficoll-Paque density gradient centrifugation, PBMCs were isolated from 10 ml of fresh peripheral blood. Total RNA was extracted using Trizol reagent, and RNA quality was checked on an Agilent 2100 Bioanalyzer.

Material: peripheral blood. This receptor was obtained from an adult woman with stable Graves' hyperthyroidism. This receptor chain uses TRBV20-1 and TRBJ1-1, and 7 bases in between align with TRBD1. The CDR3 protein sequence reads: CSAWAGGTEAFF. The base sequence is TGCAGTGCTTGGGCAGGGGGCACTGAAGCTTTCTTT.